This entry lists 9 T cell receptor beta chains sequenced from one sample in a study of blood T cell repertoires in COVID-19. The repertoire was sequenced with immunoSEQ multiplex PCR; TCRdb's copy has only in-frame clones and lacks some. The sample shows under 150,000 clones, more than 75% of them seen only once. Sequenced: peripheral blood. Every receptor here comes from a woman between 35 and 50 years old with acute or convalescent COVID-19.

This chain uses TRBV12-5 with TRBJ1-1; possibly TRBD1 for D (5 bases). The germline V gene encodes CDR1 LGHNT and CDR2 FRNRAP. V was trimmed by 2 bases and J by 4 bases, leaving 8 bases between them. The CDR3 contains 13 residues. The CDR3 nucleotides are TGTGCTAGTGGTTTGACAGGTGTCACTGAAGCTTTCTTT. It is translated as CASGLTGVTEAFF.

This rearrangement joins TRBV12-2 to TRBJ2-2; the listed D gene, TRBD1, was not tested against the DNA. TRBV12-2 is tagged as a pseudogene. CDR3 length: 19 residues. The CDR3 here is CASRLGRPGRGKNTGELFF. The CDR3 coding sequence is TGTGCAAGTCGCTTAGGGAGACCGGGCAGGGGGAAGAACACCGGGGAGCTGTTTTTT.

In DNA, the CDR3 is TGTGCCAGCAGCTTAGATTTAGGGGGCCGTGGCTACACCTTC. This encodes CASSLDLGGRGYTF. J is TRBJ1-2 and V is TRBV7-2; 7 bases line up with TRBD1. The V gene's germline CDR1 is SGHTA and CDR2 FQGNSA. This CDR3 is built from 14 residues. The junction had 6 bases not matched to a gene; V was cut back by 1 base and J by 7 bases.

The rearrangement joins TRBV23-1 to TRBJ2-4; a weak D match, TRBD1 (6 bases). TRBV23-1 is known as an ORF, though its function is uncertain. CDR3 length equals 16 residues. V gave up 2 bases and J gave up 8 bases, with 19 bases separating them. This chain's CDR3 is CASSQTSGQGRDIQYF. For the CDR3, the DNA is TGCGCCAGCAGTCAAACCAGTGGGCAGGGGAGAGACATTCAGTACTTC.

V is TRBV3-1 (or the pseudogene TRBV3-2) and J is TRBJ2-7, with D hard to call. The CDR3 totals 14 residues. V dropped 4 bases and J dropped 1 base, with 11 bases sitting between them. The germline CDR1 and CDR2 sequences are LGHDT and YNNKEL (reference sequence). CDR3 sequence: CASSPHLVSYEQYF. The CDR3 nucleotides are TGTGCCAGCAGCCCTCACTTAGTATCCTACGAGCAGTACTTC.

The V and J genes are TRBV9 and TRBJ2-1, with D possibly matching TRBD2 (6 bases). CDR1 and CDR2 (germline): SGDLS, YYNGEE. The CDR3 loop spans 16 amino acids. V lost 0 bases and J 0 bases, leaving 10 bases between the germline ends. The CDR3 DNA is TGTGCCAGCAGCGTAGTAGGACTAAACTCCTACAATGAGCAGTTCTTC. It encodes CASSVVGLNSYNEQFF.

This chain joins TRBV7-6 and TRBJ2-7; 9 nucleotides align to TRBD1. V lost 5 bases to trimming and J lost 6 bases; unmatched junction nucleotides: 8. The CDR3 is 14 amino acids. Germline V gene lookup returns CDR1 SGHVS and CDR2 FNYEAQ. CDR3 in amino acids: CASSPGQGTAEQYF. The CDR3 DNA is TGTGCCAGCAGCCCGGGACAGGGAACCGCCGAGCAGTACTTC.

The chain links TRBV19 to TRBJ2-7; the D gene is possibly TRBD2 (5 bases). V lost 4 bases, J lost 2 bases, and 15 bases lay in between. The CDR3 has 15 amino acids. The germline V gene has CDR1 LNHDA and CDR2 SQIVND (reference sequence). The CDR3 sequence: CASSKSGDHAYEQYF. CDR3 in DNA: TGTGCCAGTAGTAAGTCCGGGGATCACGCCTACGAGCAGTACTTC.

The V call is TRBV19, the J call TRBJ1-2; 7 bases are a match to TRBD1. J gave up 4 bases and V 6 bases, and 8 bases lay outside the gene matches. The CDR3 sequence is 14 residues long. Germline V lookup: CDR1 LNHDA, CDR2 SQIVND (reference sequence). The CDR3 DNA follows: TGTGCCAGTAGACAGGAACAGGGGATCTATGGCTACACCTTC. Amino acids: CASRQEQGIYGYTF.